Presented here are 8 T cell receptor beta chains from one specimen sequenced in a study of blood T cell repertoires in COVID-19. Some clones are missing from TCRdb's copy, which holds only in-frame ones; the method was immunoSEQ multiplex PCR. In the table there are approximately 130,000 clones, roughly four fifths of which are singletons. Material: peripheral blood. The source is a human donor in a cohort sampled during active COVID-19.

This chain connects TRBV7-2 to TRBJ2-5; no definite D call. The ends were cut back, 4 bases at V and 4 bases at J, with 16 bases in the middle. The germline V gene has CDR1 SGHTA and CDR2 FQGNSA. The length of the CDR3 is 15 residues. The CDR3 here is CASSSSYQATETQYF. The CDR3 coding sequence is TGTGCCAGCAGCTCTTCCTACCAGGCGACAGAGACCCAGTACTTC.

The rearrangement uses TRBV29-1 and TRBJ2-3, with 13 bases aligning to TRBD2. Germline loops: CDR1 SQVTM, CDR2 ANQGSEA. The CDR3 has 14 amino acids. Trimming removed 6 bases from V and 3 bases from J; junction bases left unmatched: 3. Written as DNA, the CDR3 is TGCAGCGTACCGACTAGCGGGGGGACAGATACGCAGTATTTT. Amino acid sequence: CSVPTSGGTDTQYF.

The gene calls are TRBV6-5 and TRBJ2-5; 14 nucleotides line up with TRBD2. This CDR3 comprises 15 residues. Germline assignment: CDR1 MNHEY and CDR2 SVGAGI. J gave up 5 bases and V 6 bases, and 5 bases lay outside the gene matches. The CDR3 region is CASSVRTSGGETQYF. CDR3 coding DNA: TGTGCCAGCAGCGTTCGGACTAGCGGGGGGGAGACCCAGTACTTC.

CDR3 bases: TGTGCCAGCAGTTCGACTGGGACAGGGCACAATCAGCCCCAGCATTTT. Its protein is CASSSTGTGHNQPQHF. The chain is built from TRBV27 and TRBJ1-5, with 9 positions matching TRBD1. Germline V CDR1 and CDR2: MNHEY, SMNVEV (reference sequence). Trimming cost V 4 bases and J 3 bases; bases outside gene matches: 7. The CDR3 has 16 amino acids.

This clone was seen just once. The chain links TRBV7-8 to TRBJ2-1; 8 bases agree with TRBD1. The CDR3 is made up of 14 amino acids. J was trimmed by 4 bases and V by 8 bases; bases with no gene match: 7. Germline loops: CDR1 SGHVS, CDR2 FQNEAQ. CDR3 in DNA: TGTGCCAGCCTTGGCAGGGGGCTTTACAATGAGCAGTTCTTC. This sequence encodes CASLGRGLYNEQFF.

This clone has only a few counts. The chain uses TRBV7-8 and TRBJ2-5; D may be TRBD2 (6 bases). Per germline, CDR1 SGHVS and CDR2 FQNEAQ. This CDR3 has 15 amino acids. Trimming removed 1 base at V and 3 bases at J, with 12 bases between. CDR3 sequence (DNA): TGTGCCAGCAGCTTAGAAAGACTAGTCGAAGAGACCCAGTACTTC. Residues: CASSLERLVEETQYF.

This clone was seen only once. The V and J genes are TRBV5-1 and TRBJ2-5, with 11 bases matching TRBD1. V dropped 4 bases and J dropped 4; count of bases not matched to a gene: 3. The CDR3 contains 14 residues. Germline CDR1 is SGHRS and CDR2 is YFSETQ. The CDR3 coding sequence is TGCGCCAGCAGCGAGGGACAGGGGGGAGAGACCCAGTACTTC. Protein: CASSEGQGGETQYF.

V gene TRBV7-2 combines with J gene TRBJ2-2; 9 bases line up with TRBD2. CDR3 size: 16 residues. Germline-derived CDR1 and CDR2 are SGHTA and FQGNSA. V lost 5 bases and J lost 4; bases outside the gene matches: 8. CDR3 amino acids: CASSPFGSGGTGELFF. DNA of the CDR3: TGTGCCAGCAGCCCGTTTGGTAGCGGGGGCACCGGGGAGCTGTTTTTT.